This T cell receptor beta chain appears in the sequencing data of a study of memory CD4+ T cells and cytomegalovirus serostatus. Single viable CD3+CD4+CD8-CD45RO+ cells were sorted as the memory CD4+ T cells. CMV serostatus came from serum IgG against pp150, pp28, p38, p52. CD4+ T cells were isolated by positive magnetic selection. Repertoires were generated with immunoSEQ multiplex PCR, while TCRdb's copy carries only in-frame clones and drops some. This table has about 58,000 clones, around 82% appearing once. The V segment lost 5 bases and the J segment 6 bases; nucleotides outside the gene matches: 12. The CDR3 is 16 amino acids. Germline V lookup: CDR1 SGHAT, CDR2 FQDESV (reference sequence).

The sequencing sample was made of memory CD4+ T cells from blood. This chain links TRBV11-1 with TRBJ1-1; 10 bases fit TRBD1. The clonotype was recovered from an adult in good health and CMV-seronegative. Some clones in this sample may be carry-over from other donors' samples. CDR3 sequence: CASSGYGTGAPAEAFF. DNA of the CDR3: TGTGCCAGCAGCGGCTACGGGACAGGGGCCCCGGCTGAAGCTTTCTTT.